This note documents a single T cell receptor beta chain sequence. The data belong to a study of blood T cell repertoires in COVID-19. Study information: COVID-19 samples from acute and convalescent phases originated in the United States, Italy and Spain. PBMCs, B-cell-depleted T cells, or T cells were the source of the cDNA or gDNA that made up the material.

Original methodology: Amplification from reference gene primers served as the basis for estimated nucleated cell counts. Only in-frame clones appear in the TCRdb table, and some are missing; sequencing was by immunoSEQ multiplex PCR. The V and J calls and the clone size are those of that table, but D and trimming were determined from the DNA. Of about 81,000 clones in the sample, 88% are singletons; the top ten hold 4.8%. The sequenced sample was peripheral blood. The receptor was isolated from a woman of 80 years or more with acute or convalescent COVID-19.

In nucleotides, the CDR3 is TGTGCCATCAGTGAGTCCGGTGGCGGGAGCTGGTACGAGCAGTACTTC. Protein product: CAISESGGGSWYEQYF. The chain recombines TRBV10-3 with TRBJ2-7; 7 bases are shared with TRBD2. CDR3 length equals 16 residues. V was pared by 0 bases and J by 4 bases, with 9 bases of the junction left unmatched. The V gene's germline CDR1 is ENHRY and CDR2 SYGVKD.